This passage covers 9 T cell receptor beta chains from one sample sequenced in a study of blood T cells in healthy people across ages (dated by TCRdb to the mid-2010s). Libraries were made using 5' RACE. TCRdb records Illumina HiSeq 2500 as the sequencer. A second PCR of roughly 7 to 11 cycles was performed with a sample-barcoded 5' primer and a J-beta primer mix. Starting from the raw public reads, TCRdb applied fastp trimming at Q25, assembled clones with MiXCR and retained in-frame beta chains. All rows with the same CDR3 protein become a single entry with the most common DNA and genes. The sample table contains approximately 1,000,000 distinct CDR3 sequences; only one count was recorded for roughly two fifths of them. The top ten clonotypes cover under 15% of the sample. Sequenced material: blood. These receptors all stem from a man aged 18 to 29 in good health.

There are a few counts of this clonotype. V gene TRBV12-3 or TRBV12-4 combines with J gene TRBJ1-2, with D possibly being TRBD1 (5 bases). This CDR3 is 11 amino acids long. The V end was cut by 8 bases, the J end by 8 bases, with 12 bases between. The DNA of the CDR3 is TGTGCCAGCTTGGGGGGGGGAGGCTACACCTTC. Translating it yields CASLGGGGYTF.

Notes on this clonotype: This clone may be a read error of a much larger clone one base away. The chain uses TRBV9 and TRBJ2-3, with no clear D. Germline V gene lookup returns CDR1 SGDLS and CDR2 YYNGEE. Trimming removed 0 bases from V and 5 bases from J, with 4 bases in between. The CDR3 consists of 12 residues. CDR3 sequence (DNA): TGTGCCAGCAGCGTAGAGTTAGATACGCAGTATTTT. This codes for CASSVELDTQYF.

V and J are TRBV6-5 and TRBJ1-1; tentatively, D is TRBD1 (6 bases). Trimming left V 3 bases short and J 4 bases short, with 12 bases between. The CDR3 is 14 residues long. The germline V gene has CDR1 MNHEY and CDR2 SVGAGI. As DNA, the CDR3 is TGTGCCAGCAGTTATCTCCAGGGGAGCACTGAAGCTTTCTTT. Residues: CASSYLQGSTEAFF.

This chain joins TRBV6-5 and TRBJ1-4; 8 bases are shared with TRBD1. The germline V gene encodes CDR1 MNHEY and CDR2 SVGAGI. The length of the CDR3 is 16 residues. V lost 4 bases, J lost 2 bases, and 6 bases stayed unmatched. The CDR3 here is CASSFDRDRTNEKLFF. CDR3 bases: TGTGCCAGCAGTTTTGACCGGGACAGGACTAATGAAAAACTGTTTTTT.

This clonotype was picked up many times. CDR3 sequence reads: CASSYLHEQFF. The CDR3 bases are TGTGCCAGCAGTTACCTACATGAGCAGTTCTTC. The chain recombines TRBV27 with TRBJ2-1; D not certain. Trimming took off 4 bases at V and 8 bases at J, with 6 bases between the two ends. CDR1 is MNHEY and CDR2 is SMNVEV in the germline V gene (reference sequence). CDR3 size: 11 residues.

This chain connects TRBV12-3 or TRBV12-4 to TRBJ2-3; no definite D call. The CDR3 is 13 residues long. V was pared by 5 bases and J by 4 bases, with 10 bases between. CDR3 protein: CASSRPPADTQYF. The CDR3 DNA reads as TGTGCCAGCAGTAGACCCCCAGCAGATACGCAGTATTTT.

The chain couples TRBV28 to TRBJ2-7; tentative D call: TRBD1 (6 bases). V shed 5 bases and J shed 2 bases, with 13 bases lying between them. The CDR3 extends over 14 amino acids. Germline assignment: CDR1 MDHEN and CDR2 SYDVKM. CDR3 region: CASSLRDNPYEQYF. The DNA for the CDR3 is TGTGCCAGCAGTCTCCGGGACAATCCCTACGAGCAGTACTTC.

The CDR3 loop reads CASRRDGMNTEAFF. In nucleotides, the CDR3 is TGTGCCAGCAGGCGGGACGGAATGAACACTGAAGCTTTCTTT. The V and J genes are TRBV12-3 or TRBV12-4 and TRBJ1-1, with D possibly TRBD1 on 5 matching bases. This CDR3 has 14 amino acids. Deletions cut 6 bases from V and 0 bases from J, with 11 bases between.

The chain joins TRBV12-3 or TRBV12-4 to TRBJ2-7; D gene uncertain. V gave up 2 bases and J gave up 0 bases, with 11 bases separating them. This CDR3 is 15 amino acids long. CDR3 loop: CASSLRAPSSYEQYF. The CDR3 nucleotides are TGTGCCAGCAGTTTAAGGGCCCCGAGCTCCTACGAGCAGTACTTC.